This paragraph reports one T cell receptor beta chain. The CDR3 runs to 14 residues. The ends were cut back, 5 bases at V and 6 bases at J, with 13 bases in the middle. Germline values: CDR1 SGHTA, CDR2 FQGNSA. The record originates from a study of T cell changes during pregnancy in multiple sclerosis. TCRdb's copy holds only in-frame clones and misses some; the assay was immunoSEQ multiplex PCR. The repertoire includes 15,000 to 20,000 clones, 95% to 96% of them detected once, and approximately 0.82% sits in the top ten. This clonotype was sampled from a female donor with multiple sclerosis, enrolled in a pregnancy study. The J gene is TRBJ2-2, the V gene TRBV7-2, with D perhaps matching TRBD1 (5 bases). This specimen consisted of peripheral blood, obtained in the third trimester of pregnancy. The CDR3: CASSVGLGAGELFF. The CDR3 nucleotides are TGTGCCAGCAGCGTAGGGCTAGGGGCCGGGGAGCTGTTTTTT. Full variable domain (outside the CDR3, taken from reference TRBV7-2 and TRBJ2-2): GAGVSQSPSNKVTEKGKDVELRCDPISGHTALYWYRQSLGQGLEFLIYFQGNSAPDKSGLPSDRFSAERTGGSVSTLTIQRTQQEDSAVYLCASSVGLGAGELFFGEGSRLTVL.